A selection of T cell receptor beta chains follows, all from one sample in a study of blood T cell repertoires in COVID-19. Assay: immunoSEQ multiplex PCR; the TCRdb copy retains only in-frame clones and omits some. The sample lists around 280,000 clones, around 81% occurring once. The sample was peripheral blood. These receptors all stem from a woman in her forties or fifties with active or convalescent COVID-19. The CDR3 runs from the conserved cysteine through the conserved F or W. The D gene is left open where the match is weak. Size is omitted from some rows. Given values are once, few, many or a class for expanded clones.

len	v_gene	abundance	j_gene	d_gene	CDR3aa	CDR3nt
16	TRBV7-9	-	TRBJ2-7	TRBD2	CASSSRTSGRSYEQYF	TGTGCCAGCAGCTCTCGGACTAGCGGGCGATCCTACGAGCAGTACTTC
15	TRBV2	few	TRBJ2-1	TRBD2	CASSESGRGYNEQFF	TGTGCCAGCAGTGAAAGCGGGAGAGGCTACAATGAGCAGTTCTTC
15	TRBV5-1	-	TRBJ2-1	-	CASSADRLNWNEQFF	TGCGCCAGCAGCGCCGACAGATTGAATTGGAATGAGCAGTTCTTC
16	TRBV7-8	-	TRBJ2-2	TRBD1	CASRQNRGSNTGELLF	TGTGCCAGCAGACAGAACAGGGGATCTAACACCGGGGAGCTGCTTTTT
15	TRBV9	-	TRBJ2-1	TRBD1	CASSVGTGIYNEQFF	TGTGCCAGCAGCGTCGGGACAGGGATCTACAATGAGCAGTTCTTC
16	TRBV5-8	-	TRBJ2-1	TRBD2	CASSSRTSGAYNEQFF	TGTGCCAGCAGCTCAAGGACTAGCGGGGCCTACAATGAGCAGTTCTTC
15	TRBV5-1	once	TRBJ1-5	TRBD1	CASSLTGDSNQPQHF	TGCGCCAGCAGCTTAACAGGGGATAGCAATCAGCCCCAGCATTTT
15	TRBV7-2	-	TRBJ2-7	TRBD2	CASSLLGLSTGEQYF	TGTGCCAGCAGCCTACTGGGACTAAGTACTGGGGAGCAGTACTTC
13	TRBV29-1	-	TRBJ2-1	TRBD1	CSVETGGYNEQFF	TGCAGCGTTGAGACAGGGGGCTACAATGAGCAGTTCTTC
15	TRBV7-9	-	TRBJ2-2	-	CASRPELGYTGELFF	TGTGCCAGCAGACCCGAACTAGGGTACACCGGGGAGCTGTTTTTT
13	TRBV6-5	-	TRBJ2-3	TRBD1	CASSRQGTDTQYF	TGTGCCAGCAGCCGACAGGGAACAGATACGCAGTATTTT
16	TRBV5-1	-	TRBJ2-2	TRBD1	CASSPRGLGNTGELFF	TGCGCCAGCAGCCCCAGGGGGCTTGGTAACACCGGGGAGCTGTTTTTT
15	TRBV28	-	TRBJ1-1	-	CASSRSGGGNTEAFF	TGTGCCAGCAGTCGCTCCGGGGGAGGGAACACTGAAGCTTTCTTT
12	TRBV5-1	-	TRBJ2-1	TRBD2	CASSLGGNEQFF	TGCGCCAGCAGCCTGGGAGGGAATGAGCAGTTCTTC
15	TRBV5-4	few	TRBJ2-1	-	CASSLGLRDYNEQFF	TGTGCCAGCAGCTTGGGCCTCCGGGACTACAATGAGCAGTTCTTC
15	TRBV19	-	TRBJ1-4	TRBD1	CASSIGGTGDEKLFF	TGTGCCAGTAGTATCGGAGGGACAGGGGATGAAAAACTGTTTTTT
15	TRBV27	-	TRBJ2-3	-	CASSFEAARTDTQYF	TGTGCCAGCAGTTTTGAGGCTGCTCGAACAGATACGCAGTATTTT
15	TRBV9	-	TRBJ2-5	TRBD2	CASSVDPGGRETQYF	TGTGCCAGCAGCGTAGATCCGGGAGGAAGAGAGACCCAGTACTTC
15	TRBV5-6	-	TRBJ1-6	-	CASSPQTGSNSPLHF	TGTGCCAGCAGCCCCCAGACAGGCTCAAATTCACCCCTCCACTTT
13	TRBV6-1	-	TRBJ2-1	TRBD2	CASSDGLGNEQFF	TGTGCCAGCAGTGATGGACTAGGCAATGAGCAGTTCTTC
15	TRBV27	-	TRBJ1-5	-	CASSFGGFSNQPQHF	TGTGCCAGCAGTTTCGGGGGGTTTAGCAATCAGCCCCAGCATTTT
15	TRBV29-1	-	TRBJ2-7	-	CSVERWQGRDYEQYF	TGCAGCGTTGAAAGGTGGCAGGGAAGGGACTACGAGCAGTACTTC
15	TRBV5-4	-	TRBJ1-1	-	CASSTPQGPYTEAFF	TGTGCCAGCAGCACCCCGCAGGGGCCCTACACTGAAGCTTTCTTT
21	TRBV3-1/TRBV3-2	-	TRBJ1-4	TRBD1	CASSKMGFTRTGDATNEKLFF	TGTGCCAGCAGCAAGATGGGGTTCACTAGGACAGGAGATGCAACTAATGAAAAACTGTTTTTT
15	TRBV6-1	-	TRBJ1-1	TRBD1	CASSERQGAHTEAFF	TGTGCCAGCAGTGAAAGGCAGGGGGCGCACACTGAAGCTTTCTTT
16	TRBV19	once	TRBJ1-1	-	CASTHHLRTGTTEAFF	TGTGCCAGTACCCATCACTTAAGAACAGGGACCACTGAAGCTTTCTTT
15	TRBV10-1	-	TRBJ2-5	TRBD2	CASSGSRGVQETQYF	TGCGCCAGCAGTGGTTCTCGGGGGGTCCAAGAGACCCAGTACTTC
13	TRBV2	-	TRBJ1-5	-	CASKTQGNQPQHF	TGTGCCAGCAAGACTCAGGGGAATCAGCCCCAGCATTTT
16	TRBV9	-	TRBJ2-3	-	CASSERNISRTDTQYF	TGTGCCAGCAGCGAGCGAAACATAAGCCGCACAGATACGCAGTATTTT
15	TRBV7-9	once	TRBJ2-1	TRBD2	CASSSLSFGGSEQFF	TGTGCCAGCAGCTCCCTTTCGTTCGGCGGGAGTGAGCAGTTCTTC
11	TRBV28	-	TRBJ1-2	-	CASSLFYGYTF	TGTGCCAGCAGTCTTTTCTATGGCTACACCTTC
13	TRBV7-9	-	TRBJ2-1	-	CASSFPYDNEQFF	TGTGCCAGCAGCTTCCCCTATGACAATGAGCAGTTCTTC
11	TRBV18	-	TRBJ1-1	-	CASSLDTEAFF	TGTGCCAGCTCCCTAGACACTGAAGCTTTCTTT
10	TRBV20-1	-	TRBJ1-1	-	CSASRAEAFF	TGCAGTGCTAGCCGCGCTGAAGCTTTCTTT
15	TRBV5-6	-	TRBJ1-4	-	CASSYGRGGSEKLFF	TGTGCCAGCAGCTATGGTCGGGGGGGCTCGGAAAAACTGTTTTTT
15	TRBV5-1	once	TRBJ2-2	-	CASSLVRTNTGELFF	TGCGCCAGCAGCTTGGTCAGGACGAACACCGGGGAGCTGTTTTTT
16	TRBV28	once	TRBJ2-4	TRBD1	CASSPVGQGVGNIQYF	TGTGCCAGCAGTCCTGTTGGACAGGGGGTCGGTAACATTCAGTACTTC
13	TRBV10-3	-	TRBJ1-1	-	CAISESGQFEAFF	TGTGCCATCAGTGAGTCTGGACAGTTTGAAGCTTTCTTT
16	TRBV27	-	TRBJ2-7	TRBD2	CASSSQSGRYTYEQYF	TGTGCCAGCAGTTCTCAAAGCGGGAGGTATACTTACGAGCAGTACTTC
15	TRBV3-1/TRBV3-2	-	TRBJ1-1	TRBD1	CASSQGDRVFTEAFF	TGTGCCAGCAGCCAAGGCGACAGGGTGTTCACTGAAGCTTTCTTT
19	TRBV27	-	TRBJ2-7	TRBD2	CASSRTIRTSGFSSYEQYF	TGTGCCAGCAGTCGAACCATCCGGACTAGCGGTTTTAGCTCCTACGAGCAGTACTTC
15	TRBV5-1	-	TRBJ2-3	-	CASGSVAIGTDTQYF	TGCGCCAGCGGCTCTGTCGCTATCGGCACAGATACGCAGTATTTT
14	TRBV12-5	-	TRBJ2-3	TRBD2	CASALAGAPDTQYF	TGTGCTAGTGCCCTAGCGGGAGCCCCAGATACGCAGTATTTT
14	TRBV20-1	-	TRBJ1-1	TRBD1	CSASKRQGRTEAFF	TGCAGTGCTAGTAAGAGACAGGGGAGGACTGAAGCTTTCTTT
17	TRBV5-1	-	TRBJ2-7	TRBD2	CASSFWTSGSLTYEQYF	TGCGCCAGCAGCTTTTGGACTAGCGGGAGCCTTACCTACGAGCAGTACTTC
12	TRBV3-1/TRBV3-2	-	TRBJ2-5	-	CASSQDLRGYYF	TGTGCCAGCAGCCAAGATTTGAGAGGTTATTACTTC
15	TRBV18	-	TRBJ2-2	TRBD1	CASSTRQGGTGELFF	TGTGCCAGCTCAACAAGACAGGGGGGAACCGGGGAGCTGTTTTTT
15	TRBV7-9	once	TRBJ2-2	-	CASSRSSAITGELFF	TGTGCCAGTTCCCGGAGCAGCGCGATCACCGGGGAGCTGTTTTTT
18	TRBV6-2/TRBV6-3	-	TRBJ2-1	-	CASSFLRGGGSVYNEQFF	TGTGCCAGCAGCTTCCTTCGTGGCGGAGGGTCGGTCTACAATGAGCAGTTCTTC
14	TRBV25-1	-	TRBJ2-2	-	CASSDRGVSGELFF	TGTGCCAGCAGTGACAGGGGGGTCTCCGGGGAGCTGTTTTTT
14	TRBV12-5	-	TRBJ1-1	-	CASGLGGAAFEAFF	TGTGCTAGTGGTTTGGGCGGCGCTGCATTCGAAGCTTTCTTT
15	TRBV30	few	TRBJ2-7	TRBD2	CAWSVLLAGVGEQYF	TGTGCCTGGAGTGTACTTCTAGCGGGAGTGGGCGAGCAGTACTTC
14	TRBV5-1	once	TRBJ1-1	TRBD1	CASTETGFNTEAFF	TGCGCCAGCACCGAGACAGGGTTCAACACTGAAGCTTTCTTT
15	TRBV5-4	-	TRBJ2-1	-	CASSLVRDTYNEQFF	TGTGCCAGCAGCTTGGTTCGGGACACGTACAATGAGCAGTTCTTC
14	TRBV6-5	-	TRBJ2-7	TRBD1	CASRQTGPRYEQYF	TGTGCCAGCAGGCAGACAGGGCCCCGGTACGAGCAGTACTTC
18	TRBV7-9	-	TRBJ2-3	TRBD2	CASSFALAGGPSTDTQYF	TGTGCCAGCAGCTTTGCCCTAGCGGGAGGGCCTTCCACAGATACGCAGTATTTT
14	TRBV28	-	TRBJ1-2	TRBD1	CASSVVTGGWGYTF	TGTGCCAGCAGTGTTGTGACAGGGGGGTGGGGCTACACCTTC